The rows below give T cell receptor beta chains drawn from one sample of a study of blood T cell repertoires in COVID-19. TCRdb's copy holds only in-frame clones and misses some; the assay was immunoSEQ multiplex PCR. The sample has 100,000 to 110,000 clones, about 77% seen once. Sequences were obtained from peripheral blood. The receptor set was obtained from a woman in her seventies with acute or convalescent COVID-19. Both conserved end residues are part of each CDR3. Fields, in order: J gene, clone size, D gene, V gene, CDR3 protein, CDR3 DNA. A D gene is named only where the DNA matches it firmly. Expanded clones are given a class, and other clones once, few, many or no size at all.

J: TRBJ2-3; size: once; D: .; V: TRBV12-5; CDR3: CASGLVLSASTDTQYF; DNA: TGTGCTAGTGGTTTGGTACTTTCTGCCAGCACAGATACGCAGTATTTT
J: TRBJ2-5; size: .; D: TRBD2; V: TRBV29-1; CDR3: CSVVGTSGGGKSQETQYF; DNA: TGCAGCGTAGTCGGGACTAGCGGGGGGGGTAAATCACAAGAGACCCAGTACTTC
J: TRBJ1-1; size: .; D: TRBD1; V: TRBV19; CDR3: CASTIRDRGYNTEAFF; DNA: TGTGCCAGTACTATCCGGGACAGAGGATATAACACTGAAGCTTTCTTT
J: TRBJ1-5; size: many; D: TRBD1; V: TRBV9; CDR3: CASSVGDRGFQPQHF; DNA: TGTGCCAGCAGCGTAGGGGACAGGGGGTTTCAGCCCCAGCATTTT
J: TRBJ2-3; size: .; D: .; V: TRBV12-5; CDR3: CASGLGTGTPSDTQYF; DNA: TGTGCTAGTGGTTTGGGAACCGGGACACCCTCAGATACGCAGTATTTT
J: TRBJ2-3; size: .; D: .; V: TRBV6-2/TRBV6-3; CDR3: CASSSSDTQYF; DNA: TGTGCCAGCAGCAGCTCAGATACGCAGTATTTT
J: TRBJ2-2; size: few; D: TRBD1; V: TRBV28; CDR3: CASRPQGANTGELFF; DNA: TGTGCCAGCAGGCCACAGGGGGCGAACACCGGGGAGCTGTTTTTT
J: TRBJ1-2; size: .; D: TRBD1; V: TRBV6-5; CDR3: CASSLTGYGYTF; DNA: TGTGCCAGCAGCCTGACAGGGTATGGCTACACCTTC
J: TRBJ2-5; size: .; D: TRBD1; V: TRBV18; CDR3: CASSPDRGGETQYF; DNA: TGTGCCAGCTCACCGGACAGGGGGGGAGAGACCCAGTACTTC
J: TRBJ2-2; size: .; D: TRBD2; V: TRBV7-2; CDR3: CASSFQLAGALTGELFF; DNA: TGTGCCAGCAGCTTTCAACTAGCGGGGGCTCTGACCGGGGAGCTGTTTTTT
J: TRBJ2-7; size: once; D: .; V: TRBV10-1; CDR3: CASRADYEQYF; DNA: TGCGCCAGCAGGGCTGACTACGAGCAGTACTTC
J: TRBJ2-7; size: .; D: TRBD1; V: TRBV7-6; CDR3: CASSLAGQGAGEQYF; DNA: TGTGCCAGCAGCTTAGCAGGACAGGGGGCCGGGGAGCAGTACTTC
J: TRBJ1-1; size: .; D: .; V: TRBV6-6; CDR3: CASSYAEANTEAFF; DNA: TGTGCCAGCAGTTATGCTGAGGCAAACACTGAAGCTTTCTTT
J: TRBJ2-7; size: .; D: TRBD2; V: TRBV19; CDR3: CASRAGEGAWEQYF; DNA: TGTGCCAGTAGGGCGGGGGAAGGAGCTTGGGAGCAGTACTTC
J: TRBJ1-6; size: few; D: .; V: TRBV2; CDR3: CASRPQGFTYNSPLHF; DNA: TGTGCCAGCAGACCGCAGGGATTCACCTATAATTCACCCCTCCACTTT
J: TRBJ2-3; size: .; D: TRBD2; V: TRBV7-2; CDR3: CASSLGTSGSTDTQYF; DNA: TGTGCCAGCAGCTTGGGGACTAGCGGAAGCACAGATACGCAGTATTTT
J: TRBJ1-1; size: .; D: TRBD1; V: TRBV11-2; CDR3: CASSFPGTAAFF; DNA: TGTGCCAGCAGCTTTCCCGGGACAGCAGCTTTCTTT
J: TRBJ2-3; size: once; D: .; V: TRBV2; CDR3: CASHTDTQYF; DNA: TGTGCCAGTCACACAGATACGCAGTATTTT
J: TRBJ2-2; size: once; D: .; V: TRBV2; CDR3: CASSPPGQVNTGELFF; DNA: TGTGCCAGCAGCCCCCCGGGACAAGTTAACACCGGGGAGCTGTTTTTT
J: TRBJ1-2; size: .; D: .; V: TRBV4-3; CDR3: CASSQALQGDYGYTF; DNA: TGCGCCAGCAGCCAAGCCTTACAGGGCGACTATGGCTACACCTTC
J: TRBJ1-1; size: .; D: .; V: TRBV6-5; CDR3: CASSYSNRNTEAFF; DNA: TGTGCCAGCAGTTACTCGAACAGGAACACTGAAGCTTTCTTT
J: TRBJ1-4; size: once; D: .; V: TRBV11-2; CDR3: CASSLDGGAGEKLFF; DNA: TGTGCCAGCAGCTTAGATGGTGGGGCCGGCGAAAAACTGTTTTTT
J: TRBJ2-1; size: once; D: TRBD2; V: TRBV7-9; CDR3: CASRSLAGVGVEQFF; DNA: TGTGCCAGCAGGTCCCTTGCGGGGGTAGGGGTGGAGCAGTTCTTC
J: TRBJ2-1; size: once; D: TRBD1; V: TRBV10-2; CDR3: CATSWTGPFNEQFF; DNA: TGCGCCACCTCATGGACAGGGCCCTTCAATGAGCAGTTCTTC
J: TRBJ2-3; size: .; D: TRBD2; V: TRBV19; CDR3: CASSIFRGRLAGRTDTQYF; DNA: TGTGCCAGTAGTATTTTCCGGGGAAGGCTAGCGGGTCGCACAGATACGCAGTATTTT
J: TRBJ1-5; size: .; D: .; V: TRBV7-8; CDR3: CASSPDSSDQPQHF; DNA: TGTGCCAGCAGCCCGGACAGCTCGGATCAGCCCCAGCATTTT
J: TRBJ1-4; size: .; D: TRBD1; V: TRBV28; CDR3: CASSRTGANEKLFF; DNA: TGTGCCAGCAGTCGGACAGGGGCGAATGAAAAACTGTTTTTT
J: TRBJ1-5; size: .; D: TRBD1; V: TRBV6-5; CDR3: CASSYRGQGSNQPQHF; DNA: TGTGCCAGCAGTTACCGCGGACAGGGGAGCAATCAGCCCCAGCATTTT
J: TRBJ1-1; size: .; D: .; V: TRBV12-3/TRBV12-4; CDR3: CASSRTANTEAFF; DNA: TGTGCCAGCAGTCGGACAGCGAACACTGAAGCTTTCTTT
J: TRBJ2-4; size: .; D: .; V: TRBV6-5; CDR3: CASSPPGMGKNIQYF; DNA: TGTGCCAGCAGTCCCCCAGGGATGGGCAAAAACATTCAGTACTTC
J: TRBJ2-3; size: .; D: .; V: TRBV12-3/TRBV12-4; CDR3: CASSPTTRDTEYF; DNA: TGTGCCAGCAGCCCTACAACCCGGGACACGGAGTATTTT
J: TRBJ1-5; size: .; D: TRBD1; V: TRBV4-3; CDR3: CASSQDLTGSQPQHF; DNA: TGCGCCAGCAGCCAAGATCTGACAGGGAGTCAGCCCCAGCATTTT
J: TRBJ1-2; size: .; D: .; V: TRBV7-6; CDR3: CASSLDGGNGYTF; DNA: TGTGCCAGCAGCTTAGATGGAGGGAATGGCTACACCTTC
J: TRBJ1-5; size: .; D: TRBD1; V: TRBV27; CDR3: CASSSDRGGQPQHF; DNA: TGTGCCAGCAGCTCGGACAGGGGAGGTCAGCCCCAGCATTTT
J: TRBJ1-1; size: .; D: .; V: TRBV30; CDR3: CAWSSPRDGRVTEAFF; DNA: TGTGCCTGGAGTTCCCCCCGTGACGGGCGGGTCACTGAAGCTTTCTTT
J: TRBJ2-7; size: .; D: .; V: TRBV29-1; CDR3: CSVAVGGEQYF; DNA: TGCAGCGTTGCCGTGGGGGGCGAGCAGTACTTC
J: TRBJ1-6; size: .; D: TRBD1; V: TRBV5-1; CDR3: CASSPSGTGNSPLHF; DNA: TGCGCCAGCAGCCCATCCGGGACAGGGAATTCACCCCTCCACTTT
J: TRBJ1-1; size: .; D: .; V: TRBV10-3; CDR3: CATSPSGEAFF; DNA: TGTGCCACCAGCCCATCGGGGGAAGCTTTCTTT
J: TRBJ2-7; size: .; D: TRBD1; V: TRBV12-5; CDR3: CASGLVRQGAYEQYF; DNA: TGTGCTAGTGGTTTGGTACGCCAGGGGGCTTACGAGCAGTACTTC
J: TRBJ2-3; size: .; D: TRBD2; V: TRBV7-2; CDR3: CASSFTSGGGTDTQYF; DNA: TGTGCCAGCAGCTTCACTAGCGGGGGGGGCACAGATACGCAGTATTTT
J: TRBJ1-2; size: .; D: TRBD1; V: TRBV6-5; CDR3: CASVGQGYDYGYTF; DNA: TGTGCCAGCGTAGGACAGGGGTACGACTATGGCTACACCTTC
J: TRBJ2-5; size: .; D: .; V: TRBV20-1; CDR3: CSARGAGRNQETQYF; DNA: TGCAGTGCTCGTGGGGCGGGGCGGAACCAAGAGACCCAGTACTTC
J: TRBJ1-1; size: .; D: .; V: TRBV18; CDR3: CAKGDGNTEAFF; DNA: TGTGCCAAGGGGGATGGGAACACTGAAGCTTTCTTT
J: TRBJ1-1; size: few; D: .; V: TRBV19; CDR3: CASSIFRNTEAFF; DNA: TGTGCCAGTAGTATTTTCCGGAACACTGAAGCTTTCTTT
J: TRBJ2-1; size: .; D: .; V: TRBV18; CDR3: CASSPSGDSYNEQFF; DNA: TGTGCCAGCTCACCGTCGGGGGACTCCTACAATGAGCAGTTCTTC
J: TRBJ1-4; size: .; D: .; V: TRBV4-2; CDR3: CASSQMGQGNEKLFF; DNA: TGTGCCAGCAGCCAAATGGGGCAGGGAAATGAAAAACTGTTTTTT
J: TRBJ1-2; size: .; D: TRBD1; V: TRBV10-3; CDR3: CAISESTGQVLGGYGYTF; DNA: TGTGCCATCAGTGAGTCGACGGGACAGGTACTTGGGGGCTATGGCTACACCTTC
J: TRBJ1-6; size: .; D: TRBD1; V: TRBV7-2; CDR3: CASSPGQGNSPLHF; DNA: TGTGCCAGCAGCCCGGGACAGGGTAATTCACCCCTCCACTTT
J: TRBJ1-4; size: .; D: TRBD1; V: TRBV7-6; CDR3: CASSPGGEKLFF; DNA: TGTGCCAGCAGCCCAGGGGGTGAAAAACTGTTTTTT
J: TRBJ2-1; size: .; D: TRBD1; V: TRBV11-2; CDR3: CASTPRTGTYNEQFF; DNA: TGTGCCAGCACCCCCAGGACAGGGACCTACAATGAGCAGTTCTTC
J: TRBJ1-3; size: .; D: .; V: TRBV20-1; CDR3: CSASTDGQLSGNTIYF; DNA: TGCAGTGCTAGTACCGACGGACAGCTCTCTGGAAACACCATATATTTT
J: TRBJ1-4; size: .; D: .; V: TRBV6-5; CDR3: CASSSGPTDEKLFF; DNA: TGTGCCAGCAGCTCTGGTCCCACTGATGAAAAACTGTTTTTT
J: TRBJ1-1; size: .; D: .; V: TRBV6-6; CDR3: CASRFSVNEAFF; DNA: TGTGCCAGCAGATTCTCAGTGAATGAAGCTTTCTTT
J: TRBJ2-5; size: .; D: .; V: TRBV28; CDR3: CASITGGGVVETQYF; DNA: TGTGCCAGCATTACGGGGGGCGGGGTGGTAGAGACCCAGTACTTC
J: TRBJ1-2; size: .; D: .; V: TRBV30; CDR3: CAWTASRTGYGYTF; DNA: TGTGCCTGGACGGCCTCTCGAACAGGGTATGGCTACACCTTC
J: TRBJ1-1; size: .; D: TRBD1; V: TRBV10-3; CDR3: CAISAVGQGVEAFF; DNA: TGTGCCATCAGTGCTGTGGGACAGGGCGTTGAAGCTTTCTTT
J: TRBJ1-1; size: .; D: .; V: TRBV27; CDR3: CASSSRGLRNTEAFF; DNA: TGTGCCAGCAGTTCCCGGGGGTTGAGGAACACTGAAGCTTTCTTT
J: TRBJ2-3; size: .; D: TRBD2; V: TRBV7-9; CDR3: CASSFGGGRTDTQYF; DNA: TGTGCCAGCAGCTTTGGCGGGGGAAGGACAGATACGCAGTATTTT
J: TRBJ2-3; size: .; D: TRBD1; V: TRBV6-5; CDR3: CASSSDRVGADTQYF; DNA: TGTGCCAGCAGCTCGGACAGGGTCGGTGCAGATACGCAGTATTTT
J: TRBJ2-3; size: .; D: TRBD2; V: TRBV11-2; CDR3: CASSVAGVEDTQYF; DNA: TGTGCCAGCAGCGTCGCGGGGGTTGAGGATACGCAGTATTTT